The clone carrying this T cell receptor beta chain was recorded once. The target antigen is unknown. The CDR3 length is 15 residues. In germline, CDR1 is MNHEY, CDR2 SMNVEV (reference sequence). V was trimmed by 2 bases and J by 7 bases, leaving 15 bases between them. The data were taken from a study of cytomegalovirus exposure and HLA in healthy donors. Overall study results and limits: Being productive about 90% or about 30% of the time was typical of most TCR beta V segments in an earlier analysis. The Asian-associated ancestry cluster reportedly had fewer N-insertions than the approximately 630-donor mean in a later analysis. The classifier reportedly diagnosed cytomegalovirus status with high specificity and sensitivity.

PCR used 60 Vbeta primers and 13 Jbeta primers. Original processing methods: A later analysis counted approximately 80 million unique TCR beta chains, around 10 million shared. Sequencing was performed with immunoSEQ multiplex PCR; in TCRdb, only in-frame clones are kept and a portion is missing. D and trimming were read from the DNA, whereas the V and J calls and clone size are those reported in that table. The sample lists hundreds of thousands of clones, over 75% occurring once. Specimen: PBMCs. The rearrangement uses TRBV27 and TRBJ1-3; D possibly corresponds to TRBD1 (6 bases). This TCR came from a male donor in good health and CMV-seronegative. The CDR3 reads CASSLTGLGGNTIYF. The CDR3 DNA sequence: TGTGCCAGCAGTTTAACAGGGTTGGGGGGGAACACCATATATTTT.